This T cell receptor beta chain was retrieved from a study of T cell changes during pregnancy in multiple sclerosis. Germline CDR1 and CDR2: SGDLS and YYNGEE. This CDR3 spans 15 amino acids. V was clipped by 0 bases and J by 4 bases; unmatched bases: 2. Using immunoSEQ multiplex PCR, the repertoire was profiled, and TCRdb retains in-frame clones only, with some absent. The data contain approximately 65,000 clones, roughly nine tenths of them singletons. Sequencing used CD4+ T cells from peripheral blood mononuclear cells, obtained in the first trimester of pregnancy. The chain combines TRBV9 with TRBJ1-2; TRBD1 agrees at 11 bases. The sequence derives from a female donor with multiple sclerosis, enrolled in a pregnancy study. The CDR3 DNA is TGTGCCAGCAGCGTAGAGGGGACAGGGGGCTATGGCTACACCTTC. As protein: CASSVEGTGGYGYTF.